The clone carrying this TCR beta chain came up once. This sample was included in a study of blood T cell repertoires in COVID-19. Germline V gene lookup returns CDR1 SGHTA and CDR2 FQGNSA. The CDR3 loop spans 16 amino acids. The V and J ends lost 2 bases and 12 bases, in that order; junction bases with no gene match: 16. Produced via immunoSEQ multiplex PCR; TCRdb's table is partial and in-frame only. The sample consists of 150,000 to 200,000 clones, nearly 90% of them appearing once. The V gene is TRBV7-2, the J gene TRBJ2-4; 7 bases map to TRBD2. The TCR sequence derives from a man between 18 and 35 years old who had recovered from COVID-19. The material sequenced was peripheral blood. The CDR3 nucleotides are TGTGCCAGCAGCTTAATGGGCAGGCTAGTTGGGGGGGATCAGTACTTC. Protein: CASSLMGRLVGGDQYF.